Shown below are 9 T cell receptor beta chains from a single sample sequenced in a study of shared clonotypes between healthy human individuals. Assay: immunoSEQ multiplex PCR; the TCRdb copy retains only in-frame clones and omits some. The top ten hold approximately 0.52% of the sample, which has about 1.1 million clones, 75% to 85% seen once. The specimen was memory CD4+ T cells from PBMCs. The subset denotes: CD45RA-negative fraction. The receptors come from a man between 18 and 35 years old in good health. Some clones in this sample may be carry-over from other donors' samples.

The chain has TRBV9 and TRBJ2-3; D is possibly TRBD1 or TRBD2 (5 bases each). The CDR3 covers 16 residues. Trimming removed 4 bases at V and 1 base at J, with 16 bases between. Per the germline V gene, CDR1 is SGDLS and CDR2 is YYNGEE. The CDR3 sequence: CASSTTRDARTDTQYF. As DNA, the CDR3 is TGTGCCAGCAGCACCACCCGGGACGCCCGCACAGATACGCAGTATTTT.

The V and J genes are TRBV4-1 and TRBJ2-3; 9 bases agree with TRBD1. The CDR3 is 17 residues long. V gave up 2 bases and J gave up 6 bases; unmatched junction bases: 12. CDR1 MGHRA and CDR2 YSYEKL come from the germline V gene. Written as DNA, the CDR3 is TGCGCCAGCAGCCAACCGTACAGGGGGCCCAGGGGGGATACGCAGTATTTT. Protein sequence: CASSQPYRGPRGDTQYF.

The chain joins TRBV7-3 to TRBJ2-1; D might be TRBD1 (6 bases). The CDR3 is made up of 14 amino acids. The germline CDR1 and CDR2 sequences are SGHTA and FQGTGA. Between the trimmed V and J ends, which lost 0 bases and 6 bases, there was a span of 9 bases. As DNA, the CDR3 is TGTGCCAGCAGCTTAACACGGGACACCAATGAGCAGTTCTTC. This codes for CASSLTRDTNEQFF.

Regarding this clone: It may be a read error: a sequence one base away is much more abundant. CDR3 sequence: CASSLWSQETQYF. The CDR3 DNA reads as TGTGCCAGCAGCTTGTGGTCCCAAGAGACCCAGTACTTC. The chain links TRBV5-6 to TRBJ2-5; D is unclear. CDR1 and CDR2 from the germline V gene are SGHDT and YYEEEE. The germline V and J ends were trimmed by 1 base and 1 base, with 5 bases remaining between them. The CDR3 covers 13 residues.

This chain uses TRBV5-1 with TRBJ2-3, with D perhaps TRBD2 (6 bases). Between the trimmed V and J ends, which lost 3 bases and 4 bases, there was a span of 15 bases. The CDR3 runs to 15 residues. Germline CDR1 is SGHRS and CDR2 is YFSETQ. The CDR3 bases are TGCGCCAGCAGCTCGTCGGGACTTCACGCAGATACGCAGTATTTT. It is translated as CASSSSGLHADTQYF.

The chain couples TRBV5-4 to TRBJ2-1; a possible D gene is TRBD2 (6 bases). V was cut by 4 bases and J by 8 bases, with 16 bases left in between. The CDR3 extends over 14 amino acids. Per germline, CDR1 SGHNT and CDR2 YYREEE (reference sequence). This CDR3 is CASSQEGWGDEQFF. The CDR3 coding sequence is TGTGCCAGCAGCCAAGAGGGATGGGGGGATGAGCAGTTCTTC. The complete variable domain, with remaining parts taken from reference TRBV5-4 and TRBJ2-1, reads ETGVTQSPTHLIKTRGQQVTLRCSSQSGHNTVSWYQQALGQGPQFIFQYYREEENGRGNFPPRFSGLQFPNYSSELNVNALELDDSALYLCASSQEGWGDEQFFGPGTRLTVL.

The chain uses TRBV7-9 and TRBJ1-4; D remains ambiguous. Trimming stripped 8 bases from V and 2 bases from J, with 9 bases between. Germline CDR1 SEHNR, CDR2 FQNEAQ (reference sequence). The CDR3 sequence is 13 residues long. CDR3 nucleotide sequence: TGTGCCAGCGCGGCCAGGACTAATGAAAAACTGTTTTTT. It translates to CASAARTNEKLFF.

J is TRBJ1-2 and V is TRBV6-1; a weak D match, TRBD1 (6 bases). CDR3 length equals 15 residues. Trimming took off 0 bases at V and 2 bases at J, with 10 bases between the two ends. The germline gives CDR1 MNHNS, CDR2 SASEGT. This chain's CDR3 is CASSEALQGNYGYTF. As DNA, the CDR3 is TGTGCCAGCAGTGAAGCGCTTCAGGGGAACTATGGCTACACCTTC.

This clone was detected a few times. The sample carries other DNA sequences with the same CDR3. The chain couples TRBV2 to TRBJ2-7; perhaps TRBD2 as D (6 bases). CDR1 and CDR2 (germline): SNHLY, FYNNEI. This CDR3 is built from 14 residues. The ends were cut back, 5 bases at V and 0 bases at J, with 11 bases in the middle. CDR3 nucleotide sequence: TGTGCCAGCAGTAGGTCCGGGAGCTCCTACGAGCAGTACTTC. Protein: CASSRSGSSYEQYF.